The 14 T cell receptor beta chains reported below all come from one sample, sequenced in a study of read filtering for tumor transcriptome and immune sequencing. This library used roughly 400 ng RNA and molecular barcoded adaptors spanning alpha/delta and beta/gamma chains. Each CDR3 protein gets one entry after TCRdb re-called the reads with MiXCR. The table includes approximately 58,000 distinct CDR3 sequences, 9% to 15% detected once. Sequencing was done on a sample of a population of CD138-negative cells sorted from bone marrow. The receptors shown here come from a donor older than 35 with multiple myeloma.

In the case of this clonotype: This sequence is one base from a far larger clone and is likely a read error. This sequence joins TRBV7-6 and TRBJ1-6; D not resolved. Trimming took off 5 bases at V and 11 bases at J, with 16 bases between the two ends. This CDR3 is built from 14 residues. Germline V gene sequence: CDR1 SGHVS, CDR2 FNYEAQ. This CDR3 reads CASSQPTEHPPLHF. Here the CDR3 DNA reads TGTGCCAGCAGCCAGCCTACAGAGCATCCACCCCTCCACTTT.

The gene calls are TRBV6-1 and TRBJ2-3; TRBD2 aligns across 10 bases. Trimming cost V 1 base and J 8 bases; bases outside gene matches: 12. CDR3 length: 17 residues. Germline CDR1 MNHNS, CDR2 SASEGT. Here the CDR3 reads CASSEGGTSAQRGTQYF. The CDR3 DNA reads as TGTGCCAGCAGTGAAGGTGGGACTAGCGCCCAGAGAGGTACGCAGTATTTT.

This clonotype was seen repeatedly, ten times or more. CDR3 sequence: CSARDRGRITEAFF. The CDR3 DNA sequence: TGCAGTGCTAGAGATCGGGGACGGATCACTGAAGCTTTCTTT. V gene TRBV20-1 combines with J gene TRBJ1-1; tentative D call: TRBD1 (5 bases). V was shortened by 0 bases and J by 4 bases, with 12 bases between the two germline ends. The CDR3 is 14 residues long. Germline CDR1 is DFQATT and CDR2 is SNEGSKA (reference sequence).

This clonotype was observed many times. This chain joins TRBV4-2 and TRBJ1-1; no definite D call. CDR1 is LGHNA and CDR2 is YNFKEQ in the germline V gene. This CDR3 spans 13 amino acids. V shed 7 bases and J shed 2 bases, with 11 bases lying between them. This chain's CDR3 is CASTSLTNTEAFF. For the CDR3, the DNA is TGTGCCAGCACGAGTTTGACAAACACTGAAGCTTTCTTT.

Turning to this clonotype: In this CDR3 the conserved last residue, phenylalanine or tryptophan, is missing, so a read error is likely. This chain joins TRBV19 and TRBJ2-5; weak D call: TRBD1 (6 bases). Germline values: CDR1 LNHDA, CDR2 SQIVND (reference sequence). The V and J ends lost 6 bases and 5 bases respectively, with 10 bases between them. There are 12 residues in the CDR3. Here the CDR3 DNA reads TGTGCCAGTAGCAGGGGATGGGAGACCCAGTACTCC. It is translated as CASSRGWETQYS.

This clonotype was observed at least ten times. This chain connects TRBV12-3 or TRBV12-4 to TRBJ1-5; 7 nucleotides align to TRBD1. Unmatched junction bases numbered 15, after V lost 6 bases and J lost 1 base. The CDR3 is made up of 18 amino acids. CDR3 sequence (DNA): TGTGCCAGCAGACAACAGATGCAGGGGGGAAAGAGCAATCAGCCCCAGCATTTT. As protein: CASRQQMQGGKSNQPQHF.

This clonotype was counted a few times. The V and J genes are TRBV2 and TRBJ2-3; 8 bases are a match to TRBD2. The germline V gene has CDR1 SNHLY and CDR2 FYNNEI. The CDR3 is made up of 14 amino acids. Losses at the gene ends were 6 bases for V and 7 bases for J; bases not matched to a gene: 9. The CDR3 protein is CASRPGLDINTQYF. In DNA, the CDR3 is TGTGCCAGCAGACCGGGACTAGACATCAATACGCAGTATTTT.

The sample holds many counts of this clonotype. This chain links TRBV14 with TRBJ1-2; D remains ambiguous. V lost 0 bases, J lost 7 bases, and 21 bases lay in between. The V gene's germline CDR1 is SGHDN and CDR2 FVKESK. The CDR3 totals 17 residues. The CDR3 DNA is TGTGCCAGCAGCCAAGAACGGGTCGTTATGCCTGTGCGTGGCTACACCTTC. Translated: CASSQERVVMPVRGYTF.

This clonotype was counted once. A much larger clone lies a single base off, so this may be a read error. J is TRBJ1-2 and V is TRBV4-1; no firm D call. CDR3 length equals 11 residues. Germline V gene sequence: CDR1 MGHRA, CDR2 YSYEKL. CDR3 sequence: CAGSQANGYTF. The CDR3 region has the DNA TGCGCCGGCAGCCAAGCTAATGGCTACACCTTC.

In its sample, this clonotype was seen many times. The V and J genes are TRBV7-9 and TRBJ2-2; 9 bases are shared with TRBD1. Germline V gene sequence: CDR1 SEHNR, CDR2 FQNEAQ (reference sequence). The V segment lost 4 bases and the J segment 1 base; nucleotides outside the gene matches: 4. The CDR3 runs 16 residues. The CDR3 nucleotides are TGTGCCAGCAGCTCACCGGGACAGGGGAACACCGGGGAGCTGTTTTTT. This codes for CASSSPGQGNTGELFF.

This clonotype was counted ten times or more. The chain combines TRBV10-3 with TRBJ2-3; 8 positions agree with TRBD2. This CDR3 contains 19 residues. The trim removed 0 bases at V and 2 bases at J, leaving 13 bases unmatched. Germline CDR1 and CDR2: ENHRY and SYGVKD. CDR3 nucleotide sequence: TGTGCCATCAGTGAGTCGACGACTACTAGCGGAGAATACACAGATACGCAGTATTTT. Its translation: CAISESTTTSGEYTDTQYF.

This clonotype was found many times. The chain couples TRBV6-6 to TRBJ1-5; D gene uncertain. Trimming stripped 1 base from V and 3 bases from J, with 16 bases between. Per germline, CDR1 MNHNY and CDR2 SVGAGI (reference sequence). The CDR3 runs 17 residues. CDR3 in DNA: TGTGCCAGCAGTTACTTTTTTTTATCCACAGACAATCAGCCCCAGCATTTT. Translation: CASSYFFLSTDNQPQHF.

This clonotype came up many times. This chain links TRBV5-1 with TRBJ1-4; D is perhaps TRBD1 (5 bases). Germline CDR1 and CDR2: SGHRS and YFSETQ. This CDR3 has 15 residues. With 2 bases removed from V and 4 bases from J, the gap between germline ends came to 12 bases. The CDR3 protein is CASSFGAGLNEKLFF. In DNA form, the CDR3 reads TGCGCCAGCAGCTTCGGGGCCGGACTTAATGAAAAACTGTTTTTT.

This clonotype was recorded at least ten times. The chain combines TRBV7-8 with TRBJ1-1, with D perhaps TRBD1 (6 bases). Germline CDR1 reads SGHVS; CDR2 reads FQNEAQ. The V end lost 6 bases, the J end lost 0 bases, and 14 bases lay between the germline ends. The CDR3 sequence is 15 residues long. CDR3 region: CASRGGGGLNTEAFF. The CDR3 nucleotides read TGTGCCAGCAGAGGAGGAGGGGGGTTGAACACTGAAGCTTTCTTT.